One sample yielded the 10 T cell receptor beta chains listed below, sequenced in a study of shared clonotypes between healthy human individuals. Here immunoSEQ multiplex PCR was the method, and the copy in TCRdb shows in-frame clones only, minus some. In the table there are about 110,000 clones, around 65% of which are singletons. Specimen: memory CD8+ T cells sorted from blood. Subset given: CD45RO+ cells pooled with CCR7-negative TemRA cells. The receptor source for this set is a woman in her thirties in good health.

V is TRBV6-6 and J is TRBJ2-7; unclear D gene. There are 15 residues in the CDR3. In germline, CDR1 is MNHNY, CDR2 SVGAGI (reference sequence). The V end lost 2 bases, the J end lost 2 bases, and 13 bases lay between the germline ends. The CDR3 loop is CASSYAPGAPYEQYF. As DNA, the CDR3 is TGTGCCAGCAGTTACGCCCCAGGAGCGCCCTACGAGCAGTACTTC.

The table lists this clone with a few counts. The J gene is TRBJ2-7, the V gene TRBV13; 9 bases map to TRBD1. The CDR3 consists of 15 residues. CDR1 is PRHDT and CDR2 is FYEKMQ in the germline V gene (reference sequence). V trimming: 1 base; J trimming: 2 bases; junction bases outside the gene matches: 3. The CDR3 reads CASSLEGTGTYEQYF. The CDR3 coding sequence is TGTGCCAGCAGCTTAGAAGGGACAGGGACCTACGAGCAGTACTTC.

This clone was recorded a few times. The chain combines TRBV29-1 with TRBJ2-7; D is undetermined. The CDR3 runs to 12 residues. V lost 3 bases and J 5 bases, leaving 11 bases between the germline ends. CDR1 and CDR2 (germline): SQVTM, ANQGSEA. CDR3: CSVDSGRNEQYF. As DNA, the CDR3 is TGCAGCGTTGATTCCGGCAGAAACGAGCAGTACTTC.

V gene TRBV5-1 combines with J gene TRBJ1-2; D perhaps matches TRBD1 (6 bases). Trimming took off 4 bases at V and 5 bases at J, with 24 bases between the two ends. Germline lookup yields CDR1 SGHRS and CDR2 YFSETQ. The CDR3 spans 17 residues. CDR3 region: CASSPNPPAGARYGYTF. The CDR3 nucleotides read TGCGCCAGCAGCCCGAACCCCCCGGCGGGGGCGCGGTATGGCTACACCTTC.

This clone has just one count. The chain links TRBV7-8 to TRBJ2-6; D is uncertain. Germline CDR1 reads SGHVS; CDR2 reads FQNEAQ. There are 18 residues in the CDR3. V was cut by 1 base and J by 0 bases, with 13 bases left in between. The CDR3 is CASSLVLALSSGANVLTF. The CDR3 DNA is TGTGCCAGCAGCTTAGTTCTGGCGTTAAGCTCTGGGGCCAACGTCCTGACTTTC.

The chain carries TRBV6-1 and TRBJ2-6; either TRBD1 or TRBD2 may fit D (6 bases each). This CDR3 has 17 amino acids. From germline, CDR1 is MNHNS and CDR2 SASEGT. V was shortened by 3 bases and J by 2 bases, with 14 bases between the two germline ends. The CDR3 is CASSESEGGTGANVLTF. The CDR3 coding sequence is TGTGCCAGCAGTGAGTCAGAGGGGGGCACTGGGGCCAACGTCCTGACTTTC.

V gene TRBV27 combines with J gene TRBJ2-1; unclear D gene. The CDR3 consists of 13 residues. Germline-derived CDR1 and CDR2 are MNHEY and SMNVEV (reference sequence). Trimming removed 3 bases at V and 4 bases at J, with 7 bases between. CDR3 sequence (DNA): TGTGCCAGCAGTTTCGACATTTACAATGAGCAGTTCTTC. This encodes CASSFDIYNEQFF.

This rearrangement joins TRBV6-4 to TRBJ1-6; possible D gene TRBD1, 5 bases. V lost 0 bases, J lost 11 bases, and 8 bases lay in between. CDR3 length equals 13 residues. The germline CDR1 and CDR2 sequences are MRHNA and SNTAGT. CDR3 in DNA: TGTGCCAGCAGTGACTCCATGGGGGCACCCCTCCACTTT. Translating it yields CASSDSMGAPLHF.

In its sample, this clone was seen once. The chain joins TRBV6-1 to TRBJ2-2; 7 bases fit TRBD1. CDR3 length: 13 amino acids. Germline CDR1 is MNHNS and CDR2 is SASEGT. Unmatched junction bases numbered 5, after V lost 7 bases and J lost 6 bases. CDR3 region: CASKGTEAGELFF. For the CDR3, the DNA is TGTGCCAGCAAGGGGACAGAGGCCGGGGAGCTGTTTTTT.

This clone was observed a single time. The chain has TRBV25-1 and TRBJ2-5; D not certain. The CDR3 has 15 amino acids. Germline assignment: CDR1 MGHDK and CDR2 SYGVNS. The V end lost 1 base, the J end lost 5 bases, and 14 bases lay between the germline ends. The CDR3 spells CASSESRGEEETQYF. CDR3 in DNA: TGTGCCAGCAGTGAATCTCGAGGAGAGGAGGAGACCCAGTACTTC.